The 28 T cell receptor beta chains below all came from one sample that was sequenced in a study of cytomegalovirus exposure and HLA in healthy donors. This PCR relied on a set of 60 Vbeta primers and 13 Jbeta primers. The repertoire was sequenced with immunoSEQ multiplex PCR; TCRdb's copy has only in-frame clones and lacks some. The top ten hold roughly 2.5% of the sample, which has some 180,000 clones, around 76% seen once. Sequences were obtained from PBMCs. The receptors derive from a woman aged 25 to 39 in good health and CMV-seropositive.

The CDR3 loop reads CASSATTNEKLFF. CDR3 DNA sequence: TGTGCCAGCAGTGCAACAACTAATGAAAAACTGTTTTTT. V and J are TRBV6-1 and TRBJ1-4; no clear D. Trimming cost V 4 bases and J 0 bases, with 3 bases left between them. The CDR3 has 13 residues. The germline CDR1 and CDR2 sequences are MNHNS and SASEGT.

This chain joins TRBV11-2 and TRBJ1-6, with 9 bases that match TRBD1. J gave up 10 bases and V 5 bases, and 15 bases lay outside the gene matches. This CDR3 region has 17 residues. The germline V gene encodes CDR1 SGHAT and CDR2 FQNNGV. CDR3 residues: CASSRERDRAVWSPLHF. In nucleotides, the CDR3 is TGTGCCAGCAGCCGGGAGCGGGACAGGGCCGTTTGGTCACCCCTCCACTTT.

The chain links TRBV9 to TRBJ2-3; D not certain. Per germline, CDR1 SGDLS and CDR2 YYNGEE. This CDR3 contains 16 residues. Trimming cost V 0 bases and J 0 bases, with 11 bases left between them. CDR3 sequence reads: CASSVDSRASTDTQYF. The CDR3 region has the DNA TGTGCCAGCAGCGTAGATTCTCGAGCTAGCACAGATACGCAGTATTTT.

This chain links TRBV7-2 with TRBJ2-4, with D tentatively TRBD1 (6 bases). Germline CDR1 and CDR2: SGHTA and FQGNSA. With 5 bases removed from V and 0 bases from J, the gap between germline ends came to 17 bases. CDR3 length: 17 residues. As DNA, the CDR3 is TGTGCCAGCAGCGGCCGGGACACCCCGTTAGCCAAAAACATTCAGTACTTC. Amino acids: CASSGRDTPLAKNIQYF.

The chain carries TRBV7-9 and TRBJ2-1; 7 nucleotides match TRBD1. The CDR3 covers 11 residues. V was pared by 11 bases and J by 3 bases, with 1 base of the junction left unmatched. Germline V gene sequence: CDR1 SEHNR, CDR2 FQNEAQ (reference sequence). The CDR3 DNA is TGTGCCGGGGACAGCTACAATGAGCAGTTCTTC. It yields the protein CAGDSYNEQFF. The whole variable domain, filled in from reference TRBV7-9 and TRBJ2-1, reads DTGVSQNPRHKITKRGQNVTFRCDPISEHNRLYWYRQTLGQGPEFLTYFQNEAQLEKSRLLSDRFSAERPKGSFSTLEIQRTEQGDSAMYLCAGDSYNEQFFGPGTRLTVL.

This clone was counted only a few times. The CDR3 nucleotides are TGTGCCAGCAGTTCACCCGGGACAACCTACAATGAGCAGTTCTTC. Its protein is CASSSPGTTYNEQFF. V gene TRBV27 combines with J gene TRBJ2-1; D might be TRBD1 (6 bases). The CDR3 extends over 15 amino acids. V was pared by 4 bases and J by 2 bases, with 12 bases between. CDR1 MNHEY and CDR2 SMNVEV come from the germline V gene (reference sequence).

This clone was observed a handful of times. This chain joins TRBV7-2 and TRBJ1-3; D unclear. The germline gives CDR1 SGHTA, CDR2 FQGNSA. V lost 5 bases, J lost 1 base, and 15 bases lay in between. The CDR3 is made up of 16 amino acids. DNA for the CDR3: TGTGCCAGCAGCCTTGCGATACCTCTATCTGGAAACACCATATATTTT. This encodes CASSLAIPLSGNTIYF.

This clone appeared a single time. An end of the junction does not agree with germline; a read error may underlie this. This sequence joins TRBV19 and TRBJ1-2, with D uncertain. This CDR3 is 13 amino acids long. CDR1 is LNHDA and CDR2 is SQIVND in the germline V gene (reference sequence). The DNA for the CDR3 is TGTGCCAGTAGTATATCGGGAGCCGCTTACCAAAGCTTC. The encoded protein is CASSISGAAYQSF.

The chain uses TRBV30 and TRBJ1-2, with D hard to call. V gave up 3 bases and J gave up 6 bases, with 17 bases separating them. The germline CDR1 and CDR2 sequences are GTSNPN and SVGIG (reference sequence). The CDR3 extends over 14 amino acids. The CDR3 spells CAWREILAGHGYTF. In DNA, the CDR3 is TGTGCCTGGAGAGAGATCTTGGCTGGGCATGGCTACACCTTC. The entire variable domain, with the rest obtained from reference TRBV30 and TRBJ1-2, is as follows: SQTIHQWPATLVQPVGSPLSLECTVEGTSNPNLYWYRQAAGRGLQLLFYSVGIGQISSEVPQNLSASRPQDRQFILSSKKLLLSDSGFYLCAWREILAGHGYTFGSGTRLTVV.

The table lists this clone with a few counts. The genes are TRBV7-8 and TRBJ1-6; D ambiguous. V lost 0 bases and J 5 bases, leaving 11 bases between the germline ends. From germline, CDR1 is SGHVS and CDR2 FQNEAQ. This CDR3 spans 16 amino acids. The CDR3 DNA reads TGTGCCAGCAGCTTAGCCTACAGAAGAGATAATTCACCCCTCCACTTT. Its protein is CASSLAYRRDNSPLHF.

The chain couples TRBV5-1 to TRBJ1-1, with TRBD1 identical over 7 bases. The CDR3 length is 15 residues. Germline V gene lookup returns CDR1 SGHRS and CDR2 YFSETQ. V shed 4 bases, J shed 4 bases, and the junction held 10 bases outside the gene matches. The CDR3 region is CASSPRQGGGTEAFF. As DNA, the CDR3 is TGCGCCAGCAGCCCCCGACAGGGTGGGGGCACTGAAGCTTTCTTT.

The chain employs TRBV28 and TRBJ1-2; TRBD1 aligns across 7 bases. CDR1 MDHEN and CDR2 SYDVKM come from the germline V gene. This CDR3 region has 14 residues. Trimming removed 3 bases from V and 4 bases from J; junction bases left unmatched: 5. CDR3 protein: CASSLTDRAYGYTF. The CDR3 nucleotides read TGTGCCAGCAGTTTGACCGACAGGGCCTATGGCTACACCTTC.

The J gene is TRBJ2-5, the V gene TRBV6-6; TRBD2 is a possible D gene (7 bases). The better agreement between TRBJ2-7 and the DNA end casts doubt on the J call. This CDR3 region has 13 residues. Germline V CDR1 and CDR2: MNHNY, SVGAGI (reference sequence). CDR3 residues: CASSYPGGREQYF. Written as DNA, the CDR3 is TGTGCCAGCAGTTACCCCGGGGGGCGCGAGCAGTACTTC.

There are a few counts of this clone. This chain joins TRBV2 and TRBJ2-5; 10 bases are shared with TRBD2. The J segment lost 0 bases and the V segment lost 4 bases, leaving 5 bases of the junction unmatched. Germline V lookup: CDR1 SNHLY, CDR2 FYNNEI. This CDR3 spans 16 amino acids. The CDR3 protein is CASSGPGTSDQETQYF. The CDR3 DNA is TGTGCCAGCAGTGGCCCCGGGACTAGCGACCAAGAGACCCAGTACTTC.

V gene TRBV18 combines with J gene TRBJ1-2; D gene ambiguous. Germline loops: CDR1 KGHSH, CDR2 LQKENI. V lost 2 bases and J 3 bases, leaving 10 bases between the germline ends. The CDR3 has 14 amino acids. The CDR3 region is CASSPFRDYYGYTF. Here the CDR3 DNA reads TGTGCCAGCTCACCATTTCGAGATTACTATGGCTACACCTTC.

The chain joins TRBV10-2 to TRBJ2-4; 9 bases agree with TRBD1. J gave up 5 bases and V 2 bases, and 4 bases lay outside the gene matches. Looked up from germline, CDR1 is WSHSY and CDR2 is SAAADI. The CDR3 has 15 amino acids. CDR3 in amino acids: CASSEMGDRENIQYF. CDR3 bases: TGCGCCAGCAGTGAGATGGGGGACAGGGAAAACATTCAGTACTTC.

The chain employs TRBV7-8 and TRBJ2-7, with 11 bases that match TRBD1. J lost 8 bases, V lost 5 bases, and 5 bases had no gene match. CDR1 is SGHVS and CDR2 is FQNEAQ in the germline V gene. The CDR3 has 13 residues. CDR3 coding DNA: TGTGCCAGCAGCGTAGGGACAGGGGGACAGCAGTACTTC. It specifies CASSVGTGGQQYF.

This clone has a handful of counts. The chain carries TRBV15 and TRBJ2-3, with D maybe TRBD2 (7 bases). Germline CDR1 is LNHNV and CDR2 is YYDKDF (reference sequence). The CDR3 totals 13 residues. Deletions cut 8 bases from V and 4 bases from J, with 13 bases between. The CDR3 spells CATGRGDADTQYF. In DNA, the CDR3 is TGTGCCACCGGGAGGGGGGACGCAGATACGCAGTATTTT. The whole variable domain, filled in from reference TRBV15 and TRBJ2-3, reads DAMVIQNPRYQVTQFGKPVTLSCSQTLNHNVMYWYQQKSSQAPKLLFHYYDKDFNNEADTPDNFQSRRPNTSFCFLDIRSPGLGDTAMYLCATGRGDADTQYFGPGTRLTVL.

CDR3 in DNA: TGTGCCATCAGGGGGACAGGGGGCCCGAACACTGAAGCTTTCTTT. It specifies CAIRGTGGPNTEAFF. The V gene is TRBV10-3, the J gene TRBJ1-1; 12 nucleotides line up with TRBD1. This CDR3 region has 15 residues. Germline loops: CDR1 ENHRY, CDR2 SYGVKD. The junction had 3 bases not matched to a gene; V was cut back by 6 bases and J by 1 base.

This chain joins TRBV14 and TRBJ1-2, with unresolved D. The V gene lost 5 bases and the J gene lost 4 bases, with 17 bases spanning the gap. Germline V gene lookup returns CDR1 SGHDN and CDR2 FVKESK. The CDR3 has 15 amino acids. The CDR3 protein is CASSVGGPSGYGYTF. CDR3 DNA: TGTGCCAGCAGCGTAGGAGGACCTTCGGGCTATGGCTACACCTTC. The entire variable domain, with the rest obtained from reference TRBV14 and TRBJ1-2, is as follows: EAGVTQFPSHSVIEKGQTVTLRCDPISGHDNLYWYRRVMGKEIKFLLHFVKESKQDESGMPNNRFLAERTGGTYSTLKVQPAELEDSGVYFCASSVGGPSGYGYTFGSGTRLTVV.

The chain carries TRBV6-1 and TRBJ2-3, with TRBD1 identical over 7 bases. The junction had 9 bases not matched to a gene; V was cut back by 3 bases and J by 6 bases. Per the germline V gene, CDR1 is MNHNS and CDR2 is SASEGT. The CDR3 is 15 residues long. The CDR3 nucleotides are TGTGCCAGCAGTGACCGACAGGGCCTATCTGATACGCAGTATTTT. It encodes CASSDRQGLSDTQYF.

This chain connects TRBV10-3 to TRBJ1-3; 10 bases agree with TRBD1. V gave up 2 bases and J gave up 7 bases; unmatched junction bases: 5. CDR3 length: 15 amino acids. Germline CDR1 is ENHRY and CDR2 is SYGVKD. The CDR3 spells CAISETRQGANTIYF. The CDR3 DNA reads TGTGCCATCAGTGAGACGAGACAGGGGGCCAACACCATATATTTT.

The chain uses TRBV7-3 and TRBJ1-6, with D possibly matching TRBD1 (5 bases). The CDR3 is made up of 15 amino acids. V lost 2 bases and J lost 6, with 11 bases in between. The germline V gene has CDR1 SGHTA and CDR2 FQGTGA. CDR3 sequence (DNA): TGTGCCAGCAGCTTATTGGGGCCGCTTAATTCACCCCTCCACTTT. Residues: CASSLLGPLNSPLHF.

In its sample, this clone was seen a few times. V and J are TRBV19 and TRBJ2-3; tentative D call: TRBD2 (6 bases). V was shortened by 5 bases and J by 4 bases, with 16 bases between the two germline ends. The CDR3 has 15 amino acids. The germline V gene encodes CDR1 LNHDA and CDR2 SQIVND (reference sequence). CDR3 loop: CASSEGHGGPDTQYF. Written as DNA, the CDR3 is TGTGCCAGTAGTGAGGGTCACGGGGGTCCAGATACGCAGTATTTT.

V and J are TRBV7-6 and TRBJ2-1; TRBD2 is a possible D gene (6 bases). V lost 3 bases, J lost 3 bases, and 9 bases lay in between. The CDR3 is 14 amino acids. Germline V gene data show CDR1 as SGHVS and CDR2 as FNYEAQ. CDR3 in DNA: TGTGCCAGCAGCTTCCGGGGGAGCTACAATGAGCAGTTCTTC. It specifies CASSFRGSYNEQFF.

The J gene is TRBJ2-5, the V gene TRBV4-3, with 8 positions matching TRBD2. The CDR3 runs 16 residues. V lost 3 bases and J lost 4; bases outside the gene matches: 10. Germline lookup yields CDR1 LGHNA and CDR2 YSLEER. The CDR3 region has the DNA TGCGCCAGCAGCCAGGGTGCTGCGGGGGGCCGAGAGACCCAGTACTTC. The encoded protein is CASSQGAAGGRETQYF.

V usage is TRBV5-1 and J usage is TRBJ1-1; the match to TRBD1 covers 9 bases. The CDR3 covers 18 residues. With 0 bases clipped from V and 0 bases from J, the junction kept 9 bases outside the gene matches. The germline gives CDR1 SGHRS, CDR2 YFSETQ. CDR3 bases: TGCGCCAGCAGCTTGGATTCCTGGGACAGGGTCATGAACACTGAAGCTTTCTTT. It specifies CASSLDSWDRVMNTEAFF.

V is TRBV6-6 and J is TRBJ1-5; 9 bases map to TRBD1. The CDR3 runs to 14 residues. Trimming cost V 6 bases and J 6 bases; bases outside gene matches: 6. In germline, CDR1 is MNHNY, CDR2 SVGAGI (reference sequence). The chain's CDR3 is CASRHRGLSQPQHF. As DNA, the CDR3 is TGTGCCAGCAGGCACAGGGGGCTAAGTCAGCCCCAGCATTTT.